The clone carrying this T cell receptor beta chain was observed a handful of times. Its antigen is unidentified. The data stem from a study of cytomegalovirus exposure and HLA in healthy donors. On the study more broadly: Early on, a data release was issued that held about 85 million unique TCRs from HLA-typed donors.

Overall study results and limits: Likely technical artifact: a cluster of highly shared sequence variants.

A multiplex PCR was run with 60 Vbeta primers and 13 Jbeta primers. Repertoires were generated with immunoSEQ multiplex PCR, while TCRdb's copy carries only in-frame clones and drops some. The sample gives around 96,000 clones, 55% to 75% of which show up once; around 3.5% is in the top ten. Deletions cut 5 bases from V and 3 bases from J, with 7 bases between. Germline-derived CDR1 and CDR2 are SNHLY and FYNNEI. This CDR3 region has 13 residues. Each donor was healthy, and each was a bone marrow donor. V gene TRBV2 combines with J gene TRBJ2-2; no clear D gene. The material sequenced was PBMCs. The sequence derives from a man aged 60-69 years in good health and CMV-seronegative. As DNA, the CDR3 is TGTGCCAGCAGTACCGGAGACACCGGGGAGCTGTTTTTT. Its translation is CASSTGDTGELFF. The full variable domain, completed using reference TRBV2 and TRBJ2-2, is EPEVTQTPSHQVTQMGQEVILRCVPISNHLYFYWYRQILGQKVEFLVSFYNNEISEKSEIFDDQFSVERPDGSNFTLKIRSTKLEDSAMYFCASSTGDTGELFFGEGSRLTVL.